Following are 17 T cell receptor beta chains from one sample sequenced in a study of control samples from healthy donors and cancer patients. Assay: immunoSEQ multiplex PCR; the TCRdb copy retains only in-frame clones and omits some. The data show some 130,000 clones, approximately 89% seen once. Source material: blood. The receptors were sampled from a young man in good health.

J is TRBJ2-5 and V is TRBV4-2; no clear D gene. Germline assignment: CDR1 LGHNA and CDR2 YNFKEQ. The CDR3 runs 16 residues. V gave up 0 bases and J gave up 4 bases, with 15 bases separating them. CDR3 DNA: TGTGCCAGCAGCCAAGATGGAGAAGGCTCGGGAGAGACCCAGTACTTC. The encoded protein is CASSQDGEGSGETQYF.

This chain connects TRBV27 to TRBJ2-7, with D unresolved. Germline CDR1 and CDR2: MNHEY and SMNVEV (reference sequence). V was cut by 4 bases and J by 3 bases, with 16 bases left in between. This CDR3 region has 15 residues. The CDR3 DNA follows: TGTGCCAGCAGTTGGATGGAGTTACTTCGCTACGAGCAGTACTTC. Its translation: CASSWMELLRYEQYF.

CDR3 residues: CASSGTAKNIQYF. The CDR3 DNA reads TGTGCCAGCAGTGGCACAGCCAAAAACATTCAGTACTTC. V gene TRBV6-2 or TRBV6-3 combines with J gene TRBJ2-4; the D is unclear. CDR3 length: 13 residues. CDR1 is MNHEY and CDR2 is SVGEGT in the germline V gene. V was cut by 5 bases and J by 0 bases, with 5 bases left in between.

The chain couples TRBV9 to TRBJ2-7; unclear D gene. V was clipped by 0 bases and J by 9 bases, with 19 bases between them. This CDR3 contains 15 residues. The germline CDR1 and CDR2 sequences are SGDLS and YYNGEE. CDR3: CASSVDFVDGTRQYF. In DNA form, the CDR3 reads TGTGCCAGCAGCGTAGATTTTGTAGATGGCACGCGGCAGTACTTC. The whole variable domain, remainder taken from reference TRBV9 and TRBJ2-7, is DSGVTQTPKHLITATGQRVTLRCSPRSGDLSVYWYQQSLDQGLQFLIQYYNGEERAKGNILERFSAQQFPDLHSELNLSSLELGDSALYFCASSVDFVDGTRQYFGPGTRLTVT.

The genes are TRBV6-5 and TRBJ2-7; 11 bases match TRBD2. Looked up from germline, CDR1 is MNHEY and CDR2 is SVGAGI. CDR3 length: 14 residues. V shed 6 bases and J 7 bases; nucleotides not matched to a gene: 8. The CDR3 loop is CASRVAGGRWEQYF. CDR3 coding DNA: TGTGCCAGCAGGGTAGCGGGGGGGCGTTGGGAGCAGTACTTC.

This clone has a single count. The chain employs TRBV24-1 and TRBJ2-7; 8 positions match TRBD2. Germline values: CDR1 KGHDR, CDR2 SFDVKD. The CDR3 has 13 residues. J was trimmed by 6 bases and V by 9 bases; bases with no gene match: 9. Here the CDR3 reads CATVAALAGEQYF. The CDR3 DNA reads as TGTGCCACCGTCGCGGCGCTAGCGGGCGAGCAGTACTTC.

CDR3 residues: CSVEVDVRAEAFF. The CDR3 nucleotides read TGCAGCGTTGAAGTGGATGTGAGGGCTGAAGCTTTCTTT. The rearrangement uses TRBV29-1 and TRBJ1-1, with no clear D. The V and J ends lost 1 base and 6 bases respectively, with 12 bases between them. This CDR3 comprises 13 residues. The germline V gene has CDR1 SQVTM and CDR2 ANQGSEA. The complete variable domain, with remaining parts taken from reference TRBV29-1 and TRBJ1-1, reads SAVISQKPSRDICQRGTSLTIQCQVDSQVTMMFWYRQQPGQSLTLIATANQGSEATYESGFVIDKFPISRPNLTFSTLTVSNMSPEDSSIYLCSVEVDVRAEAFFGQGTRLTVV.

The chain has TRBV14 and TRBJ1-2; D not certain. V was trimmed by 0 bases and J by 5 bases, leaving 10 bases between them. Germline lookup yields CDR1 SGHDN and CDR2 FVKESK. CDR3 size: 14 residues. The CDR3 here is CASSQDTRSYGYTF. The DNA for the CDR3 is TGTGCCAGCAGCCAAGACACACGGAGTTATGGCTACACCTTC.

The table lists this clone with a count of one. This chain links TRBV15 with TRBJ1-3, with 8 bases fitting TRBD1. CDR3 size: 17 residues. Trimming took 2 bases from V and 0 from J; bases not matched to a gene: 6. The germline CDR1 and CDR2 sequences are LNHNV and YYDKDF (reference sequence). CDR3 region: CATSRSRDRSSGNTIYF. DNA of the CDR3: TGTGCCACCAGCAGATCCCGGGACAGGAGCTCTGGAAACACCATATATTTT.

The CDR3 spells CASRTGLYLNTEAFF. CDR3 bases: TGTGCCAGCCGAACGGGTCTTTATCTGAACACTGAAGCTTTCTTT. V is TRBV2 and J is TRBJ1-1; D is ambiguous. Germline V gene sequence: CDR1 SNHLY, CDR2 FYNNEI. V dropped 8 bases and J dropped 0 bases, with 16 bases sitting between them. CDR3 length: 15 amino acids.

The J gene is TRBJ2-1, the V gene TRBV28; TRBD1 matches 7 bases. This CDR3 spans 14 amino acids. Germline V gives CDR1 MDHEN, CDR2 SYDVKM. The J segment lost 7 bases and the V segment lost 6 bases, leaving 9 bases of the junction unmatched. The CDR3 here is CASRRQGTGNEQFF. The CDR3 bases are TGTGCCAGCAGGCGACAGGGAACGGGAAATGAGCAGTTCTTC.

The V and J genes are TRBV3-1 (or the pseudogene TRBV3-2) and TRBJ2-5, with TRBD1 as a possible D gene (5 bases). V was trimmed by 2 bases and J by 5 bases, leaving 21 bases between them. The CDR3 covers 17 residues. The V gene's germline CDR1 is LGHDT and CDR2 YNNKEL (reference sequence). CDR3 nucleotides: TGTGCCAGCAGCCAAATTTCAGGGTCAAGGGTATACGAGACCCAGTACTTC. Translated, it gives CASSQISGSRVYETQYF.

In regard to this clone: The sample has other DNA sequences that encode this CDR3 too. This chain joins TRBV3-1 (or the pseudogene TRBV3-2) and TRBJ2-3; D is perhaps TRBD2 (6 bases). Germline V gene lookup returns CDR1 LGHDT and CDR2 YNNKEL (reference sequence). This CDR3 is 14 amino acids long. V was trimmed by 4 bases and J by 6 bases, leaving 14 bases between them. The CDR3 protein is CASSLGVGRDTQYF. The CDR3 nucleotides read TGTGCCAGCAGCCTGGGGGTGGGGAGGGATACGCAGTATTTT.

This clone was observed a single time. The chain employs TRBV11-2 and TRBJ1-2; the D gene is possibly TRBD1 (5 bases). Germline V gene lookup returns CDR1 SGHAT and CDR2 FQNNGV. The CDR3 runs to 13 residues. The V gene lost 4 bases and the J gene lost 0 bases, with 6 bases spanning the gap. CDR3 sequence: CASSSTANYGYTF. The CDR3 coding sequence is TGTGCCAGCAGCTCGACAGCTAACTATGGCTACACCTTC.

The chain links TRBV5-4 to TRBJ1-1; D is unclear. The CDR3 length is 13 residues. Germline V gene sequence: CDR1 SGHNT, CDR2 YYREEE (reference sequence). Trimming pared 0 bases from V and 0 bases from J, leaving 3 bases between. CDR3: CASSLGLNTEAFF. The CDR3, as DNA: TGTGCCAGCAGCTTGGGACTGAACACTGAAGCTTTCTTT.

This clone was counted a few times. The genes are TRBV4-1 and TRBJ2-6, with D hard to call. Germline V gene data show CDR1 as MGHRA and CDR2 as YSYEKL. The CDR3 consists of 18 residues. Trimming pared 1 base from V and 1 base from J, leaving 14 bases between. The DNA of the CDR3 is TGCGCCAGCAGCCAAGTTGACATGGGCCTTTCTGGGGCCAACGTCCTGACTTTC. Encoded protein: CASSQVDMGLSGANVLTF.

The chain has TRBV7-6 and TRBJ1-4, with D uncertain. Germline V CDR1 and CDR2: SGHVS, FNYEAQ. V lost 2 bases, J lost 0 bases, and 10 bases lay in between. CDR3 length: 16 residues. The CDR3 reads CASSLSVGPTNEKLFF. The CDR3 nucleotides read TGTGCCAGCAGCTTATCTGTCGGACCAACTAATGAAAAACTGTTTTTT.